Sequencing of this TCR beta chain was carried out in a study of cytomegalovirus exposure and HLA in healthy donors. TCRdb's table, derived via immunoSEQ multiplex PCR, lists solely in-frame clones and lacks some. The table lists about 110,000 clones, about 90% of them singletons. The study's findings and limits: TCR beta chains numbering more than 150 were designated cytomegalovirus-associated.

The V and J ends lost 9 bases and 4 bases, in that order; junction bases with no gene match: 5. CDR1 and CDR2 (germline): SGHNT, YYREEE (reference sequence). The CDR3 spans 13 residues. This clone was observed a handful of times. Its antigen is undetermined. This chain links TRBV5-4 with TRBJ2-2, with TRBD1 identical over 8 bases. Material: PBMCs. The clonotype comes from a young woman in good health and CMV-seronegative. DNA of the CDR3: TGTGCCACCGGACAGGGAAGCACCGGGGAGCTGTTTTTT. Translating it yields CATGQGSTGELFF.